This T cell receptor (beta chain) was documented in a study of memory CD4+ T cells and cytomegalovirus serostatus. About the study: Donors were healthy Belgian adults, 10 or so CMV seropositive and approximately 25 seronegative.

The sort gate was single viable CD3+CD4+CD8-CD45RO+ cells for memory CD4+ T cells. Total CD4+ T cells were enriched by CD4 positive selection. This clone was recorded a few times. Its cognate antigen is unknown. Repertoires were generated with immunoSEQ multiplex PCR, while TCRdb's copy carries only in-frame clones and drops some. The sample lists about 61,000 clones; approximately 78% were seen once. General study points: Suggested: most of the CMV-linked TCR signature lies in CD4+ memory cells.

This receptor was taken from an adult in good health and CMV-seronegative. Sequencing was carried out using memory CD4+ T cells from blood.

CDR3 sequence reads: CASSLKKTSGSTGELFF. DNA of the CDR3: TGTGCCAGCAGCTTAAAAAAGACTAGCGGGAGCACCGGGGAGCTGTTTTTT. The rearrangement joins TRBV7-3 to TRBJ2-2; TRBD2 aligns across 12 bases. The V gene end was trimmed by 1 base and the J gene end by 4 bases; junction bases not matched to a gene: 4. The germline V gene has CDR1 SGHTA and CDR2 FQGTGA. This CDR3 is built from 17 residues.